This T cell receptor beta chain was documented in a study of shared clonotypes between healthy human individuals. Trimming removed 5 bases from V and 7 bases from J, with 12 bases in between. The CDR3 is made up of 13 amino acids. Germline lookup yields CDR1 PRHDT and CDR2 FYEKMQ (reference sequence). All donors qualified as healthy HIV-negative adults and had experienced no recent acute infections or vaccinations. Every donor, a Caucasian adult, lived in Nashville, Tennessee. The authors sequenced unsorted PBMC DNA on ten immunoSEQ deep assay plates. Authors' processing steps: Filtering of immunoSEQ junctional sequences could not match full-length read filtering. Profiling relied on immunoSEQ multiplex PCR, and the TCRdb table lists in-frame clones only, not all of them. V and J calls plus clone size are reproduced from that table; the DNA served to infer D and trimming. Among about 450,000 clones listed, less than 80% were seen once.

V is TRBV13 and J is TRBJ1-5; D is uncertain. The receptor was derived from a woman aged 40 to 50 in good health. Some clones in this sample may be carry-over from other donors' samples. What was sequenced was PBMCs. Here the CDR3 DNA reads TGTGCCAGCAGCCCAGGAAACAACCAGCCCCAGCATTTT. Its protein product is CASSPGNNQPQHF.